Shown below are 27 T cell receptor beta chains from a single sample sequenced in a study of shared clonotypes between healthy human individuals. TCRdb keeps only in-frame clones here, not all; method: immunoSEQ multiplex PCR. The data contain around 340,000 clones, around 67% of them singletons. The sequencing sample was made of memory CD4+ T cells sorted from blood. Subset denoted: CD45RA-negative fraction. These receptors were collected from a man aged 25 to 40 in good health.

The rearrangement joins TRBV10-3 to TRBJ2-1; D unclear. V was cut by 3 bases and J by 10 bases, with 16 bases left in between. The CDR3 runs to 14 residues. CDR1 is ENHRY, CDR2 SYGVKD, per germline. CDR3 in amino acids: CAISDPRMQAEQFF. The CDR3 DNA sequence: TGTGCCATCAGTGACCCTAGAATGCAGGCCGAGCAGTTCTTC.

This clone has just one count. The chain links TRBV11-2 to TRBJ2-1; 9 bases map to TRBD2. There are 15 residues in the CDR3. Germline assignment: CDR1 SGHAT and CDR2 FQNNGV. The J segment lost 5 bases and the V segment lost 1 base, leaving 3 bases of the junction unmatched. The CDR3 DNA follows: TGTGCCAGCAGCTTAGGGCCTAGCGGGGACAATGAGCAGTTCTTC. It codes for CASSLGPSGDNEQFF.

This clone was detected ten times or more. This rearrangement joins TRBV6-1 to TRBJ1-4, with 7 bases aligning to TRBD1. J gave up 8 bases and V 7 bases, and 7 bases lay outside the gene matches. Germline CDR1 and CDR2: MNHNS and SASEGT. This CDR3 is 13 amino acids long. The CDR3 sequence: CASKLRGLEKLFF. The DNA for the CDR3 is TGTGCCAGCAAGTTGAGGGGGCTCGAAAAACTGTTTTTT.

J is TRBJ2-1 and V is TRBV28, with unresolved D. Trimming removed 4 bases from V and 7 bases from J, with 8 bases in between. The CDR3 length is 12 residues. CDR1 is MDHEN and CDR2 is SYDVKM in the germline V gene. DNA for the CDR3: TGTGCCAGCAGTTCTCAGTTTAATGAGCAGTTCTTC. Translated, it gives CASSSQFNEQFF.

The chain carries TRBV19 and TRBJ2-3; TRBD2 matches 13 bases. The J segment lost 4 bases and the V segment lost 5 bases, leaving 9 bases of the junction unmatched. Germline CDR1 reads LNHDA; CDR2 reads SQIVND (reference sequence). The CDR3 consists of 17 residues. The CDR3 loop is CASSPHRTSGRPDTQYF. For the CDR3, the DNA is TGTGCCAGTAGTCCCCATCGGACTAGCGGGAGACCAGATACGCAGTATTTT.

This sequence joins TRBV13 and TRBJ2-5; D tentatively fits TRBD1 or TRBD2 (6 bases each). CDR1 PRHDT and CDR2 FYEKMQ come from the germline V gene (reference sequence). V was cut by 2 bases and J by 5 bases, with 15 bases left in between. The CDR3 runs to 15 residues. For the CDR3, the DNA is TGTGCCAGCAGCTTACTGCCCCGGGGGCTGGAGACCCAGTACTTC. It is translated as CASSLLPRGLETQYF. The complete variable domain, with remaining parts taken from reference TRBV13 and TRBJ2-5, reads AAGVIQSPRHLIKEKRETATLKCYPIPRHDTVYWYQQGPGQDPQFLISFYEKMQSDKGSIPDRFSAQQFSDYHSELNMSSLELGDSALYFCASSLLPRGLETQYFGPGTRLLVL.

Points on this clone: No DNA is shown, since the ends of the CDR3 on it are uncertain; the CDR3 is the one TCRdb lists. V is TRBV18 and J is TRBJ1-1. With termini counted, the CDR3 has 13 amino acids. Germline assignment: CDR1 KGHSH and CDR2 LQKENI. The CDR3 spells CASAILESTEAFF.

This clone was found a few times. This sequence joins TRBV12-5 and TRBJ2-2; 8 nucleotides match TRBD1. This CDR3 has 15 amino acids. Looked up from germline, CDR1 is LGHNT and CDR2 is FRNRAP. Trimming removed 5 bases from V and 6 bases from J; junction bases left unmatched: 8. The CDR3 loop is CASGRGQGAPGELFF. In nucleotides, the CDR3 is TGTGCTAGTGGTCGAGGGCAGGGGGCACCCGGGGAGCTGTTTTTT.

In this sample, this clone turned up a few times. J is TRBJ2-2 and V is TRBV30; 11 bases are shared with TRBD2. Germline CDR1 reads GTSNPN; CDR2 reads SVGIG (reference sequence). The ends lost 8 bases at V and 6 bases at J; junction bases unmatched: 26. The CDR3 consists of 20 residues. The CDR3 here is CAPRGAGRVVAGGPSGELFF. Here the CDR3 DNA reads TGTGCCCCGCGTGGGGCAGGGAGGGTGGTAGCGGGAGGGCCCTCCGGGGAGCTGTTTTTT. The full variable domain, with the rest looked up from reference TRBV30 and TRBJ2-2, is SQTIHQWPATLVQPVGSPLSLECTVEGTSNPNLYWYRQAAGRGLQLLFYSVGIGQISSEVPQNLSASRPQDRQFILSSKKLLLSDSGFYLCAPRGAGRVVAGGPSGELFFGEGSRLTVL.

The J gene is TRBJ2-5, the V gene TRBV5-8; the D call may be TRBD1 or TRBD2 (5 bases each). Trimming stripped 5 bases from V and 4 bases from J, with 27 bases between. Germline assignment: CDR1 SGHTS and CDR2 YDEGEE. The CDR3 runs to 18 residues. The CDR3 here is CASRRKPRGAGYRETQYF. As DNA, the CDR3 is TGTGCCAGCAGGCGGAAGCCCCGGGGCGCGGGTTATCGAGAGACCCAGTACTTC.

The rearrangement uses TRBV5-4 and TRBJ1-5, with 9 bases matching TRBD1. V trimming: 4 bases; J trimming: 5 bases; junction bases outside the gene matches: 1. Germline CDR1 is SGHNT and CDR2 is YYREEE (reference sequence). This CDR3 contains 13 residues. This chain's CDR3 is CASSRDRDQPQHF. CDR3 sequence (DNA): TGTGCCAGCAGCCGGGACAGGGATCAGCCCCAGCATTTT.

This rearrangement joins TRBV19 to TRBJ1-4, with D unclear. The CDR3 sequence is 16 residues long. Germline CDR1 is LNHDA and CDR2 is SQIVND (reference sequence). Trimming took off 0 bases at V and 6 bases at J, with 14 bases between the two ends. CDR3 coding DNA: TGTGCCAGTAGTATAGATCTCTGGGCGAGGGATGAAAAACTGTTTTTT. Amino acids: CASSIDLWARDEKLFF. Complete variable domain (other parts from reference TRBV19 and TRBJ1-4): DGGITQSPKYLFRKEGQNVTLSCEQNLNHDAMYWYRQDPGQGLRLIYYSQIVNDFQKGDIAEGYSVSREKKESFPLTVTSAQKNPTAFYLCASSIDLWARDEKLFFGSGTQLSVL.

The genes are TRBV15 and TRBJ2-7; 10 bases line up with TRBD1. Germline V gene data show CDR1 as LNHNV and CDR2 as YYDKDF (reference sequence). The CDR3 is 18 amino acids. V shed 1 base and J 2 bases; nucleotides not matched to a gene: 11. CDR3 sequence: CATSRGQGAGRRPYEQYF. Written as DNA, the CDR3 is TGTGCCACCAGCAGAGGACAGGGGGCCGGGAGACGTCCCTACGAGCAGTACTTC.

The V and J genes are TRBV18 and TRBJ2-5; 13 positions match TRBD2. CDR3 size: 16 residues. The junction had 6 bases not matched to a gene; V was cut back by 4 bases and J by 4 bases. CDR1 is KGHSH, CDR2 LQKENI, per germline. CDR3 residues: CASSRGLAGVRETQYF. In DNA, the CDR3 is TGTGCCAGCTCACGAGGACTAGCGGGAGTGAGAGAGACCCAGTACTTC.

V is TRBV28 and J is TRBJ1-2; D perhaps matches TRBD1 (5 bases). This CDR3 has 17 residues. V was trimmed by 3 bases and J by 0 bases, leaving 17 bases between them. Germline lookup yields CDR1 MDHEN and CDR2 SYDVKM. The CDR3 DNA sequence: TGTGCCAGCAGTTTCTCCGGGGCCAGTGGCCCTAACTATGGCTACACCTTC. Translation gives CASSFSGASGPNYGYTF.

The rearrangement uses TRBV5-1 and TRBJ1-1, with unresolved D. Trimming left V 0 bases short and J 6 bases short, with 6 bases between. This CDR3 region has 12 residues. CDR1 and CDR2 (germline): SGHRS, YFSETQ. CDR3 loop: CASSLDGPEAFF. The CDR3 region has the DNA TGCGCCAGCAGCTTGGACGGGCCTGAAGCTTTCTTT. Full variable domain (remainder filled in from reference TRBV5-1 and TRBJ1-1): KAGVTQTPRYLIKTRGQQVTLSCSPISGHRSVSWYQQTPGQGLQFLFEYFSETQRNKGNFPGRFSGRQFSNSRSEMNVSTLELGDSALYLCASSLDGPEAFFGQGTRLTVV.

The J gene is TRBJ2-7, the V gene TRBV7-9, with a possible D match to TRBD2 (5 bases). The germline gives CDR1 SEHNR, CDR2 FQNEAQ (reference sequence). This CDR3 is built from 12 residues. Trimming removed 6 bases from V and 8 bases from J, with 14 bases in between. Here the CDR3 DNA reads TGTGCCAGCAGTATTCCCGGGAATCAGCAGTACTTC. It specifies CASSIPGNQQYF.

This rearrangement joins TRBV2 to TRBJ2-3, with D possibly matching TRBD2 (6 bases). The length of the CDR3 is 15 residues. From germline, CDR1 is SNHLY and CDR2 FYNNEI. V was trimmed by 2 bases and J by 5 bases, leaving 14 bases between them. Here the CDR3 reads CASSEPLAGLDTQYF. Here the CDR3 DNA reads TGTGCCAGCAGTGAACCGCTGGCGGGATTAGATACGCAGTATTTT.

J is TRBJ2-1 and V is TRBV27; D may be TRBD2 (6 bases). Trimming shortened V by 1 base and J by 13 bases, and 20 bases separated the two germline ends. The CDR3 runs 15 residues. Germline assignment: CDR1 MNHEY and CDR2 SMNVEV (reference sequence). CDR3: CASSLWGDSITPQFF. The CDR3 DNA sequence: TGTGCCAGCAGTTTATGGGGGGATTCTATCACTCCCCAGTTCTTC.

CDR3 in DNA: TGCGCCAGCAGCCCTAATACTGGACAGGCAAACTATGGCTACACCTTC. Translated, it gives CASSPNTGQANYGYTF. This chain connects TRBV5-1 to TRBJ1-2; 7 nucleotides line up with TRBD1. CDR3 length: 16 amino acids. Per germline, CDR1 SGHRS and CDR2 YFSETQ. V shed 4 bases and J 2 bases; nucleotides not matched to a gene: 11.

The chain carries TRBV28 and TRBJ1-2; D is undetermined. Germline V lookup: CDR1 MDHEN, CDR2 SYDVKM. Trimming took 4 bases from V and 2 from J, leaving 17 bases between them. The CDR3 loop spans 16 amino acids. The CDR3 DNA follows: TGTGCCAGCAGTTCCCAAGGCGGCAACCTCAACTATGGCTACACCTTC. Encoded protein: CASSSQGGNLNYGYTF.

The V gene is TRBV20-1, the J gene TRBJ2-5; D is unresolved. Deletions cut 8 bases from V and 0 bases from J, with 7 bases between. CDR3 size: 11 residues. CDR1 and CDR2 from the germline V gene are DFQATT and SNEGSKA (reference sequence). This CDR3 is CSTHHQETQYF. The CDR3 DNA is TGCAGTACACACCACCAAGAGACCCAGTACTTC.

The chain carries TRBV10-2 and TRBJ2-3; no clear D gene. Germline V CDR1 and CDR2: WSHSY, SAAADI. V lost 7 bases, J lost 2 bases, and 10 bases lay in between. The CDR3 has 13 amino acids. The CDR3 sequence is CASNVGNTDTQYF. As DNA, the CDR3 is TGCGCCAGCAATGTAGGGAACACAGATACGCAGTATTTT.

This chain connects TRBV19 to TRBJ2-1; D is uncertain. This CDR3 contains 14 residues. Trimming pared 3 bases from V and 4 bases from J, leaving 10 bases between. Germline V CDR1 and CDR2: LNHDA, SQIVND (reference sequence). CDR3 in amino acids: CASSILDGYNEQFF. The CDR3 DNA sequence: TGTGCCAGTAGTATCCTAGACGGTTACAATGAGCAGTTCTTC.

CDR3 protein: CASSLPDRPNYGYTF. The CDR3 nucleotides are TGTGCCAGCAGTTTACCCGACAGGCCAAACTATGGCTACACCTTC. The chain combines TRBV28 with TRBJ1-2, with D perhaps TRBD1 (6 bases). The V gene's germline CDR1 is MDHEN and CDR2 SYDVKM. V was clipped by 2 bases and J by 2 bases, with 12 bases between them. The CDR3 runs to 15 residues.

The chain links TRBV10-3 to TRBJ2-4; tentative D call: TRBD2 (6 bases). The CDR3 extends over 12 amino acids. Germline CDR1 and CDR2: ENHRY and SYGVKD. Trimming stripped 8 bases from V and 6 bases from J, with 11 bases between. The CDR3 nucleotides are TGTGCCATCGGGTCGGGAGCAAACATTCAGTACTTC. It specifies CAIGSGANIQYF.

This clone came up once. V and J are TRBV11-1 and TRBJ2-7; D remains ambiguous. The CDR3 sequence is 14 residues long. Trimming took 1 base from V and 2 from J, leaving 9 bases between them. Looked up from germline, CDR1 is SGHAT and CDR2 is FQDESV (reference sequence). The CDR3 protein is CASSLGPPPYEQYF. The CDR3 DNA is TGTGCCAGCAGCTTAGGCCCGCCCCCCTACGAGCAGTACTTC.